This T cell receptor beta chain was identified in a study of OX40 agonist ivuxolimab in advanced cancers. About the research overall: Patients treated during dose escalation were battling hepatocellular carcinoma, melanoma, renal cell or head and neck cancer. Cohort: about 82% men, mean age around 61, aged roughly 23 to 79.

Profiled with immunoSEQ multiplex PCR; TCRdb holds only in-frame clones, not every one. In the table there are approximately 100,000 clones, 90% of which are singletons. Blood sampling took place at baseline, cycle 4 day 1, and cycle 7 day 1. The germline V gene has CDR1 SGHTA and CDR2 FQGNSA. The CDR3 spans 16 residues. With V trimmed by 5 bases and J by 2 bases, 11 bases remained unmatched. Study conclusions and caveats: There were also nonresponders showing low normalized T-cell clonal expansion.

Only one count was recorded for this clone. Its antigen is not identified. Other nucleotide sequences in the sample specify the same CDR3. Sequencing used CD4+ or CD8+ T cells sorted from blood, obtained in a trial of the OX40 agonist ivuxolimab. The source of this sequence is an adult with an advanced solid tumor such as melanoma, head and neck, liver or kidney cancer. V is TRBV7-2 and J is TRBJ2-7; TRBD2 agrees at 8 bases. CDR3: CASSKGGAGGPYEQYF. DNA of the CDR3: TGTGCCAGCAGCAAAGGAGGGGCGGGGGGCCCCTACGAGCAGTACTTC.